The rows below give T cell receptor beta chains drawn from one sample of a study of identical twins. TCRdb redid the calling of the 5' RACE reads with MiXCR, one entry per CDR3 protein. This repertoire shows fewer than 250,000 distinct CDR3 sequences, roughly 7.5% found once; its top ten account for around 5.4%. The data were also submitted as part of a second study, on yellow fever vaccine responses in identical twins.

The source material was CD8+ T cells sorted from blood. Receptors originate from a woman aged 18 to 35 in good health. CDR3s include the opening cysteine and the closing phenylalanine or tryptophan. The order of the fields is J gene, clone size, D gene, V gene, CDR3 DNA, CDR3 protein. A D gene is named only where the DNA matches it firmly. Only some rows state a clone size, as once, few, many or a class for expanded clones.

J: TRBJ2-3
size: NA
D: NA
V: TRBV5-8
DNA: TGTGCCAGCAGCTTGGGCAGGGCGGCAGATACGCAGTATTTT
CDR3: CASSLGRAADTQYF

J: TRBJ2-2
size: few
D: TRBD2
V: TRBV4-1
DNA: TGCGCCAGCAGCCAAGTCGGGTATGGAGCGGGATGGGACACCGGGGAGCTGTTTTTT
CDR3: CASSQVGYGAGWDTGELFF

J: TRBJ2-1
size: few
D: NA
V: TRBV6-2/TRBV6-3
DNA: TGTGCCAGCAGTTACTCCGAGTTGGGAAATGAGCAGTTCTTC
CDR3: CASSYSELGNEQFF

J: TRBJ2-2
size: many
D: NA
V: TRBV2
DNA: TGTGCCAGCACGGACAGCGCCACCGGGGAGCTGTTTTTT
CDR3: CASTDSATGELFF

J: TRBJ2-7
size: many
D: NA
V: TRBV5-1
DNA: TGCGCCAGCAGCTTCAGGGGAGTGGCCTACGAGCAGTACTTC
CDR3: CASSFRGVAYEQYF

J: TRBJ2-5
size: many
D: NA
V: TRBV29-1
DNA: TGCAGCGTTGATATCGGAGATGAGGACAGATACCAAGAGACCCAGTACTTC
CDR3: CSVDIGDEDRYQETQYF

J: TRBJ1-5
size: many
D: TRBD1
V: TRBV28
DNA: TGTGCCAGTGAATGGCGGACAGGGAGGGTTAGCAATCAGCCCCAGCATTTT
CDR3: CASEWRTGRVSNQPQHF

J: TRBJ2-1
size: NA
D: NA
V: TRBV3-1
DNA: TGTGCCAGCAGCCCAGGGGACCGCCTCTACAATGAGCAGTTCTTC
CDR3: CASSPGDRLYNEQFF

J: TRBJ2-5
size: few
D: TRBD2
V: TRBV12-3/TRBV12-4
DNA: TGTGCCAGCAGCCTAGCGGGGGACTTCCAAGAGACCCAGTACTTC
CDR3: CASSLAGDFQETQYF

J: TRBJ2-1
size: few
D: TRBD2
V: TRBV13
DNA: TGTGCCAGCAGCTTAGGTTCCCTAAGGACTAGCAACAATGAGCAGTTCTTC
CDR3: CASSLGSLRTSNNEQFF

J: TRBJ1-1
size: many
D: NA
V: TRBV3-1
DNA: TGTGCCAGCAGCCAACAGATGGACACTGAAGCTTTCTTT
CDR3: CASSQQMDTEAFF

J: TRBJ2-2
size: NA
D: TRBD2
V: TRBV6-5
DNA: TGTGCCAGCAGTTACGGGGGGGAAGGGGAGCTGTTTTTT
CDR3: CASSYGGEGELFF

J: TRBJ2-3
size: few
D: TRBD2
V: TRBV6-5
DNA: TGTGCCAGCAGTTTTTCCCCCATGGGGGGGGGCACAGATACGCAGTATTTT
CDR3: CASSFSPMGGGTDTQYF

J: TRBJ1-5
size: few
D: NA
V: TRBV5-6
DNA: TGTGCCAGCAGCTTAAGCAGGTATGAGCCCCAGCATTTT
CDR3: CASSLSRYEPQHF

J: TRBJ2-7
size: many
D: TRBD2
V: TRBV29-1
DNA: TGCAGCGTAGGAAAGCGGGAGTCTCCCTACGAGCAGTACTTC
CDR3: CSVGKRESPYEQYF

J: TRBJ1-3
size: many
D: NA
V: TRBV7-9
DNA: TGTGCCAGCAGCTTGACTAAGCTCTCTGGAAACACCATATATTTT
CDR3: CASSLTKLSGNTIYF

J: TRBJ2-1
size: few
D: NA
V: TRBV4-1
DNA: TGCGCCAGCAGCCAAGTAGTCTACAATGAGCAGTTCTTC
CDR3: CASSQVVYNEQFF

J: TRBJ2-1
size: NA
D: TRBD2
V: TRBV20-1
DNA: TGCAGTGCTTACCTTGACGGGCGGGAGAACCAATACTACAATGAGCAGTTCTTC
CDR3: CSAYLDGRENQYYNEQFF

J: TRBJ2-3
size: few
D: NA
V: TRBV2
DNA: TGTGCCAGCAGTGAAGGTCCACCACCAGATACGCAGTATTTT
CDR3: CASSEGPPPDTQYF

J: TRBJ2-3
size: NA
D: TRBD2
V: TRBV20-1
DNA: TGCAGTGCTAGCCCCCAGACTAGCGGAGGGGGGGCAGATACGCAGTATTTT
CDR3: CSASPQTSGGGADTQYF

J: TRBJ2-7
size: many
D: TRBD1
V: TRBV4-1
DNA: TGCGCCAGCAGCCACCCCGGGACAGGGGGCAACGAGCAGTACTTC
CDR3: CASSHPGTGGNEQYF

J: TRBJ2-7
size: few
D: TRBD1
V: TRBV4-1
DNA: TGCGCCAGCAGCCAAGATCGAGGGGGCGGGTACGAGCAGTACTTC
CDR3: CASSQDRGGGYEQYF

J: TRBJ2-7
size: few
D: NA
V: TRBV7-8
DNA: TGTGCCAGCAGCTTAGTGATCGACGAGCAGTACTTC
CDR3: CASSLVIDEQYF

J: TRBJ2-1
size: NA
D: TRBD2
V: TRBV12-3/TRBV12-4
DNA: TGTGCCAGCAGTGACGGGACTAGCGGGGGGGCCAATGAGCAGTTCTTC
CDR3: CASSDGTSGGANEQFF

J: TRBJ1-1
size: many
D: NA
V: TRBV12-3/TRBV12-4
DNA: TGTGCCAGCAGTCAAGGGCCCGGCACTGAAGCTTTCTTT
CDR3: CASSQGPGTEAFF

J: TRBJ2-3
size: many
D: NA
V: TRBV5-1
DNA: TGCGCCAGCAGCCCCTTGGGCACAGATACGCAGTATTTT
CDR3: CASSPLGTDTQYF